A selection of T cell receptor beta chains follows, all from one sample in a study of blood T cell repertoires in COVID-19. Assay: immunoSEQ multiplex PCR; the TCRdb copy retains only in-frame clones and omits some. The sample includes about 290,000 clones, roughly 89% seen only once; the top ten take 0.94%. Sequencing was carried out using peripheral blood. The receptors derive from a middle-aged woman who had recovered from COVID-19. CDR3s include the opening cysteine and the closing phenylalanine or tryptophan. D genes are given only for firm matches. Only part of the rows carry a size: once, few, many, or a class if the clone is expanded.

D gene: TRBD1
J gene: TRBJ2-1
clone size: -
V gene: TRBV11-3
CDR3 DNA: TGTGCCAGCAGCACCCGCCCCGGGACAGGAGTGTACAATGAGCAGTTCTTC
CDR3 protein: CASSTRPGTGVYNEQFF

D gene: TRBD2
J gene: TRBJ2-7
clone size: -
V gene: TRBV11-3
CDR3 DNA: TGTGCCAGCAGCTTAGGGCTAGCGGGTGGCGAGCAGTACTTC
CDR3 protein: CASSLGLAGGEQYF

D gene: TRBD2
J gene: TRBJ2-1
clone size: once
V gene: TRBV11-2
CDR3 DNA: TGTGCCAGCAGCTTAGGGGGGGGGACTAGCGGGTTTTACAATGAGCAGTTCTTC
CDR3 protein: CASSLGGGTSGFYNEQFF

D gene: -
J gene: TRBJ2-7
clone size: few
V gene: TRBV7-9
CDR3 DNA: TGTGCCAGCAGCCGGGACACGACCTACGAGCAGTACTTC
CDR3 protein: CASSRDTTYEQYF

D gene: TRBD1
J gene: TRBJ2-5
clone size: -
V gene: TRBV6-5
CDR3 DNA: TGTGCCAGCAGTACCCGGACAGGGGGAAAGGAGACCCAGTACTTC
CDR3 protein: CASSTRTGGKETQYF

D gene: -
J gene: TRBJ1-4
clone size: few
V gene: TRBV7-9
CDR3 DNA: TGTGCCAGCAGCCCGGGGTCAAGTGCTAATGAAAAACTGTTTTTT
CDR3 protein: CASSPGSSANEKLFF

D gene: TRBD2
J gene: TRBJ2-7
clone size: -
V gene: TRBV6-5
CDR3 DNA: TGTGCCAGCAGTCGACTAGCGGGAGTCCACGAGCAGTACTTC
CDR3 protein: CASSRLAGVHEQYF

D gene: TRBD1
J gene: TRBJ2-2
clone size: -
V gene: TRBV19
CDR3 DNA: TGTGCCAGTTCGGGACAGCCGAACACCGGGGAGCTGTTTTTT
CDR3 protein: CASSGQPNTGELFF

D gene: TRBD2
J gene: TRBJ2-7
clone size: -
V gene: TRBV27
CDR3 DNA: TGTGCCAGCAGTTTAACTAGCGGGAGCAGCGAGCAGTACTTC
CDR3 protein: CASSLTSGSSEQYF

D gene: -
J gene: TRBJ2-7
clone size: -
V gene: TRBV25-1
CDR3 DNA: TGTGCCAGCAGACCTACAGGGGGGGCCTACGAGCAGTACTTC
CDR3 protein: CASRPTGGAYEQYF

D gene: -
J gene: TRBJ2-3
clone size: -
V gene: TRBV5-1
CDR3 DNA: TGCGCCAGCAGCTTGGGTCTAGCTGCGCTATCGGGGGATACGCAGTATTTT
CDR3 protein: CASSLGLAALSGDTQYF

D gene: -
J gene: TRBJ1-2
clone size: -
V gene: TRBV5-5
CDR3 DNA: TGTGCCAGCACCCAGGGGTACTATGGCTACACCTTC
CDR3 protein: CASTQGYYGYTF

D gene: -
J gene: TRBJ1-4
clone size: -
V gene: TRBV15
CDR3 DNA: TGTGCCACCAGCAATGGCAGGGAGGGACAAAAACTGTTTTTT
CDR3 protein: CATSNGREGQKLFF

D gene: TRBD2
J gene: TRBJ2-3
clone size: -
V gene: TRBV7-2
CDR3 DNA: TGTGCCAGCACCGCGGGGGGGAGAGGAACAGATACGCAGTATTTT
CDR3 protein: CASTAGGRGTDTQYF

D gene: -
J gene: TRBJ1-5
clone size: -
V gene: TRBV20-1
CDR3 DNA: TGCAGTGCTAGTCGGGGAATCAATCAGCCCCAGCATTTT
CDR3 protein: CSASRGINQPQHF

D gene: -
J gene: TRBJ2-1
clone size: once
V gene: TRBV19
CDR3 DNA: TGTGCCAGTGGGAGCGGAACCTACAATGAGCAGTTCTTC
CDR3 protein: CASGSGTYNEQFF

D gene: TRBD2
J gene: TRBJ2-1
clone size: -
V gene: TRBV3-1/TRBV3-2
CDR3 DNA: TGTGCCAGCAGCTCAGGAAATGGACTAGCGGGAGGAGAGCAGTTCTTC
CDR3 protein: CASSSGNGLAGGEQFF

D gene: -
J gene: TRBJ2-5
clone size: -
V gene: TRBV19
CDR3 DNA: TGTGCCAGTAGTATAGCCCACTGGAGGGCGGAGACCCAGTACTTC
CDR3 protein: CASSIAHWRAETQYF

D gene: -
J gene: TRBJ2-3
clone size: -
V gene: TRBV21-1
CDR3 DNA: TGTGCCAGCAGCAGGACTAGCGGGAGGGTAGATACGCAGTATTTT
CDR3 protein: CASSRTSGRVDTQYF

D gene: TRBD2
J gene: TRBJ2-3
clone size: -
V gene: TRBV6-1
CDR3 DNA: TGTGCCAGCAGTGAATTCTCCCCGTTAGCGGGGATCACAGATACGCAGTATTTT
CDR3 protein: CASSEFSPLAGITDTQYF

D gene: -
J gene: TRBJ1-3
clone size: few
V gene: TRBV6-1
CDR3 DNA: TGTGCCAGCAGTGTTCTTAGCGCAGTTGACTCTGGAAACACCATATATTTT
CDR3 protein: CASSVLSAVDSGNTIYF

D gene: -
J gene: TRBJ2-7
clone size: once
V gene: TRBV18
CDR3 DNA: TGTGCCAGCTCACCGCGACAGGATTACTACGAGCAGTACTTC
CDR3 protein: CASSPRQDYYEQYF

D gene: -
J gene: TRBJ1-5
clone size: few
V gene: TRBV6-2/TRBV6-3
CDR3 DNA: TGTGCCAGCAGTTACATTGGCCTGAATAGCAATCAGCCCCAGCATTTT
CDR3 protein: CASSYIGLNSNQPQHF

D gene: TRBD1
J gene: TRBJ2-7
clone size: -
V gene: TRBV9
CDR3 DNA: TGTGCCAGCAGCGCAGGGACAGGGATCTACGAGCAGTACTTC
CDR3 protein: CASSAGTGIYEQYF

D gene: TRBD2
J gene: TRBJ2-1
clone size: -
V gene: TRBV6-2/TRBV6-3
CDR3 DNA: TGTGCCAGCAGTGACTTAATGGGACTAGCGGGATACAATGAGCAGTTCTTC
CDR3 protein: CASSDLMGLAGYNEQFF

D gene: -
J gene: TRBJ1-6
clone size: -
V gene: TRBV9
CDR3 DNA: TGTGCCAGCAGCGTAGGACCGGCGGATTCACCCCTCCACTTT
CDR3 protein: CASSVGPADSPLHF

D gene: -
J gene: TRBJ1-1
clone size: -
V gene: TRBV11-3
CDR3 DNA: TGTGCCAGCAGCTTAGTTGGGGGCCGGACTGAAGCTTTCTTT
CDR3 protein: CASSLVGGRTEAFF

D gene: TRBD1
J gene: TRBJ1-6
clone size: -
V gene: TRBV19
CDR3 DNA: TGTGCCAGTAGTGCAAATACAGGGGATTCCCTCCACTTT
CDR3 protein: CASSANTGDSLHF

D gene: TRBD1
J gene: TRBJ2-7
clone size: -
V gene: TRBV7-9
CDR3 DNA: TGTGCCAGCAGCTGGCCGGGACAGGGGGCTCACGAGCAGTACTTC
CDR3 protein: CASSWPGQGAHEQYF

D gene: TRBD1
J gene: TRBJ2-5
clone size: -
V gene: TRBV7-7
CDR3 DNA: TGTGCTAGCAGCCCCGGGACAGGGGGCTTGGAGACCCAGTACTTC
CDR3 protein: CASSPGTGGLETQYF

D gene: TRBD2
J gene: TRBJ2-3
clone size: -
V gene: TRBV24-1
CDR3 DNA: TGTGCCACCAGTGAACTAGCGGGACTAACGCAGTATTTT
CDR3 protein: CATSELAGLTQYF

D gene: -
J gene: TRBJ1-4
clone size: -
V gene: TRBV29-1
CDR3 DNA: TGCGCTGGGGCCGCGAATGAAAAACTGTTTTTT
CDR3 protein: CAGAANEKLFF

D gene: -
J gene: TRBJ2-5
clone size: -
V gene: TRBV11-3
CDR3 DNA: TGTGCCAGCAGCATAAGTTGGGATGCAGGGGAGACCCAGTACTTC
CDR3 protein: CASSISWDAGETQYF

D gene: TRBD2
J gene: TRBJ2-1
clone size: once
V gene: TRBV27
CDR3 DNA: TGTGCCAGCGCTGGACTAGCGGGATGGAAGGGTGGTGAGCAGTTCTTC
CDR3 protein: CASAGLAGWKGGEQFF

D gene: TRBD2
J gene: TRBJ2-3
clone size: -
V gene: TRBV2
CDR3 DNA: TGTGCCAGCAGTGAATGGCGGGAGAGCACAGATACGCAGTATTTT
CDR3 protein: CASSEWRESTDTQYF

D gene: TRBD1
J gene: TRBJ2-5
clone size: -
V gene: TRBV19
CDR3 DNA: TGTGCCAGTAGTATTACGACAGGGGGCCAGGAGACCCAGTACTTC
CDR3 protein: CASSITTGGQETQYF

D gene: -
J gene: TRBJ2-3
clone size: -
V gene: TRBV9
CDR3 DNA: TGTGCCAGCAGCCCCTCGGGAGGCACAGATACGCAGTATTTT
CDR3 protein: CASSPSGGTDTQYF

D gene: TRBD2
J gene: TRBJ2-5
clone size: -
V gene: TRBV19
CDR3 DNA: TGTGCCAGTAGCGGGGGGGAAGACGGGACTACGAAAGAGACCCAGTACTTC
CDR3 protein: CASSGGEDGTTKETQYF

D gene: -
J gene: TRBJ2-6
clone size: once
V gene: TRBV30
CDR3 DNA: TGTGCCTGGAGTGTCCTTGGACGGGGCTCTGGGGCCAACGTCCTGACTTTC
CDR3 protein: CAWSVLGRGSGANVLTF

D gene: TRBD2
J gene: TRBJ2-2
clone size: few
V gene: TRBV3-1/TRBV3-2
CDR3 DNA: TGTGCCAGCAGCCAATCCGCTAGCGGGGGGACCGGGGAGCTGTTTTTT
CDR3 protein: CASSQSASGGTGELFF

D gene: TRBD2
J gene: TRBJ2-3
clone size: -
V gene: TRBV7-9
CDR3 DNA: TGTGCCAGCAGCTACCACTTCACTAGCGGCTTTAGCACAGATACGCAGTATTTT
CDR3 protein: CASSYHFTSGFSTDTQYF

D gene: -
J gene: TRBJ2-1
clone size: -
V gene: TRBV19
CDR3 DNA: TGTGCCAGTAGTATAACGGCCGGGGAGGCCTACAATGAGCAGTTCTTC
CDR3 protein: CASSITAGEAYNEQFF

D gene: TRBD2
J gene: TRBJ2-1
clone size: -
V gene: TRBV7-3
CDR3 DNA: TGTGCCAGCAGTATTCTAGCGGGAGTACCGGATGAGCAGTTCTTC
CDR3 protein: CASSILAGVPDEQFF

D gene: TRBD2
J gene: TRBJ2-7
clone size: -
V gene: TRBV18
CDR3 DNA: TGTGCCAGCTCACCACCGTCCTCGGGGGGGGCATACGAGCAGTACTTC
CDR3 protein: CASSPPSSGGAYEQYF

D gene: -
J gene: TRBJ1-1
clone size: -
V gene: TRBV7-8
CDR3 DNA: TGTGCCAGCAGCTTAGATCCAGGGCTGGTAGCTTTCTTT
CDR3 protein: CASSLDPGLVAFF

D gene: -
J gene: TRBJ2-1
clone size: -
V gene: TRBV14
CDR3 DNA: TGTGCCAGCAGTCGCTCTTGGGGCCCCTACAATGAGCAGTTCTTC
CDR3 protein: CASSRSWGPYNEQFF

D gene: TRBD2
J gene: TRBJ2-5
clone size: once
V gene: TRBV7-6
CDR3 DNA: TGTGCCAGCAGCTCCCACCTCTCGGGAGGGCCTTTAGAGACCCAGTACTTC
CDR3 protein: CASSSHLSGGPLETQYF

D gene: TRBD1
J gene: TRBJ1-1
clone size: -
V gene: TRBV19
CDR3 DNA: TGTGCCAGTAGTATCGCAGGGGGAACTGAAGCTTTCTTT
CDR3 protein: CASSIAGGTEAFF

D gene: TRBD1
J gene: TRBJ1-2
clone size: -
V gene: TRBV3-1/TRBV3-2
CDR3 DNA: TGTGCCAGCAGCCAAGTCCTCTCGGGACAGGTGATTGGCTACACCTTC
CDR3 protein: CASSQVLSGQVIGYTF

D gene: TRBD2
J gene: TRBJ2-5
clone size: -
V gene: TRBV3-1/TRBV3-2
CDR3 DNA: TGTGCCAGCAGCCAGACTAGCGGGATGGAGACCCAGTACTTC
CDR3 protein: CASSQTSGMETQYF

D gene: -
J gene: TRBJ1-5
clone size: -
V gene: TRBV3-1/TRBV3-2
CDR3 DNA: TGTGCCAGCAGCCAAGATGGGGCGGCTAGCAATCAGCCCCAGCATTTT
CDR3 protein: CASSQDGAASNQPQHF

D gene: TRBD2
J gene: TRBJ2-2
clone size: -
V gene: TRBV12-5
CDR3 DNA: TGTGCTAGTGGTTTGGTGGCCAGCGGGAGGACCGGGGAGCTGTTTTTT
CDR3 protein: CASGLVASGRTGELFF

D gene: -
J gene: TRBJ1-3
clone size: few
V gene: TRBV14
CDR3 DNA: TGTGCCAGCAGTCCGACAGTCTCTGGAAACACCATATATTTT
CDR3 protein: CASSPTVSGNTIYF

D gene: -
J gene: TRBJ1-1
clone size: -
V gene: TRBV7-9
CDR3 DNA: TGTGCCAGCAGCTTCAGGGAAAGGGGTACTGAAGCTTTCTTT
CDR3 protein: CASSFRERGTEAFF

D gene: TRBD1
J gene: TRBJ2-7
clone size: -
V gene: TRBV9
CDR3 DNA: TGTGCCAGCAGCGGGGGGACAGGCTACGAGCAGTACTTC
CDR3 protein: CASSGGTGYEQYF

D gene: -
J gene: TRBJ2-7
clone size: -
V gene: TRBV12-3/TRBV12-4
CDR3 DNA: TGTGCCAGCAGTTTGGAGGCGACCTACGAGCAGTACTTC
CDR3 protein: CASSLEATYEQYF

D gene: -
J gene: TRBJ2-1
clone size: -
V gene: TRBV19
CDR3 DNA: TGTGCCAGTAGTATAGCCGGGGGGCGTTGGTCGCGCAATGAGCAGTTCTTC
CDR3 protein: CASSIAGGRWSRNEQFF

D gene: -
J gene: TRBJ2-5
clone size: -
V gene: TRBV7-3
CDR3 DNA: TGTGCCAGCAGCTTAAATAGAGATCAAGAGACCCAGTACTTC
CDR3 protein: CASSLNRDQETQYF